This TCR beta chain is from a study of identical twins (dated by TCRdb to the mid-2010s). In terms of the full investigation: To test whether fetal clonotypes persist, the study used deep sequencing on TCR alpha and beta repertoires from monozygotic twins, unrelated adults of various ages, and cord blood. To rule out contamination, replicate twin experiments were performed at different times with different library preparation protocols.

The CDR3 covers 14 residues, taking in both the cysteine and the phenylalanine. The read is trimmed to its CDR3 DNA, 42 bases read in frame from base 1. A distance of 9 bases separates the germline ends of V and J, which lose 0 bases and 4 bases respectively. Via the germline V gene (reference sequence), CDR1 is SEHNR and CDR2 FQNEAQ. Library preparation employed 5' RACE. Sequencing was carried out with an Illumina HiSeq 2000. A universal primer binding site was added through template switching, and the final cDNA carried a unique molecular identifier so that TCR cDNA molecules could be counted accurately. Specific primers in the conserved constant-segment region were used to synthesize first-strand cDNA for the TCR alpha and beta chains. Each cDNA library was double barcoded, with a SMART-Mk sample barcode plus Illumina barcodes, to control for contamination. TruSeq adapter sequences and Illumina sample barcodes were added in two successive PCR steps. The Illumina HiSeq platform was used with custom primers to sequence TCR alpha and beta cDNA libraries. The original pipeline was this. MiGEC was used to process raw reads and extract unique molecular identifiers, and MiXCR was used to find CDR3 positions. Recombination models were inferred per individual with the repgenHMM and IGoR tools using an EM algorithm. Shared clonotypes were analyzed with the tcR package in R, and sharing was normalized by the product of cloneset sizes. To study raw recombination without the effects of thymic and clonal selection, out-of-frame nonproductive sequences were analyzed. TCRdb trimmed public reads at Q25 via fastp, called clones via MiXCR and kept in-frame beta chains. Rows are combined by CDR3 protein, so each entry shows the most common genes and DNA. These V and J calls derive from TCRdb rather than the authors' analysis. This sample has around 480,000 distinct CDR3 sequences in its table, and 12% to 15% of those were observed once. The top ten constitute around 0.52% of the sample.

Every donor in the study was a healthy Caucasian. Three pairs of female monozygotic twins, all aged roughly 18 to 29 years, made up the twin cohort. Positive isolation kits from Invitrogen were used to isolate CD4+ and CD8+ T cell populations. Notes on this clonotype: Its target antigen remains unknown. There are no base qualities to consult, and no much larger clone falls within one base.

On the study overall, not on this receptor specifically: Because the same donors could not be followed over many years, the conclusions depended on cross-sectional statistical analysis. Abundant cord blood beta clonotypes carried fewer insertions; young adult naive repertoires showed a weaker similar trend, while memory repertoires showed none. Compared with coincidental sharing between unrelated individuals, out-of-frame TCR alpha sequences shared between twins had an excess of sequences with low generation probability. Invariant T cells such as MAIT and iNKT could partly confound zero-insertion analyses, although diverse VJ usage argued against such confounding for most clonotypes. In monozygotic twins, recombination models systematically underestimated out-of-frame TCR alpha sharing, but the models matched the sharing seen between unrelated individuals. The excess sharing between twins in beta out-of-frame sequences was weaker because fewer shared sequences reduced the signal-to-noise ratio.

These sequences were also reported in another study, on yellow fever vaccine responses in identical twins. The second study also describes: The T cell response to vaccination in identical twins was reported by the authors to appear partly convergent and partly personalized. The study precisely tracked vaccine-responding T cell clones in identical twins.

This sequence was found in a woman aged 18-29 years in good health. Sequenced sample: CD4+ T cells sorted from blood. This sequence uses TRBV7-9 and TRBJ1-1; the D gene is not confidently resolved. The CDR3 sequence is CASSLAGAGTEAFF. The DNA reads as follows: TGTGCCAGCAGCTTAGCAGGTGCGGGCACTGAAGCTTTCTTT.